This is a list of T cell receptor beta chains from one sample in a study of shared clonotypes between healthy human individuals. Generated by immunoSEQ multiplex PCR, the TCRdb table keeps only in-frame clones and is missing some. This table holds roughly 2.1 million clones, just over 90% found once. Sequencing used naive CD8+ T cells from PBMCs. The receptors shown here come from a man younger than 35 in good health. Some clones in this sample may be carry-over from other donors' samples. CDR3s include the opening cysteine and the closing phenylalanine or tryptophan. D genes are given only for firm matches. Clone size is not always given. Where it is, it says once, few, many or a class for expanded clones.

size	D	J	V	DNA	CDR3
-	-	TRBJ1-2	TRBV7-9	TGTGCCAGCAGCTTTCTGGCAGACTCAAATGGCTACACCTTC	CASSFLADSNGYTF
-	-	TRBJ1-2	TRBV4-3	TGCGCCAGCAGCCTAAATAACTATGGCTACACCTTC	CASSLNNYGYTF
-	TRBD2	TRBJ2-2	TRBV4-2	TGTGCCAGCAGCCAAGAAGGTTGGCTAGCGGAAGATCCCGGGGAGCTGTTTTTT	CASSQEGWLAEDPGELFF
-	TRBD2	TRBJ2-2	TRBV9	TGTGCCAGCAGCGAGACTGGAGCGGGGGAATACACCGGGGAGCTGTTTTTT	CASSETGAGEYTGELFF
-	TRBD2	TRBJ2-5	TRBV7-8	TGTGCCAGCAGCTTGTGGGAGGGAGAGACCCAGTACTTC	CASSLWEGETQYF
-	-	TRBJ2-7	TRBV27	TGTGCCAGCAGTATGAAAAGCTCCGACGAGCAGTACTTC	CASSMKSSDEQYF
-	TRBD1	TRBJ1-4	TRBV27	TGTGCCAGCAGTTCCCGTTTGGGAGGGGGCAGTGAAAAACTGTTTTTT	CASSSRLGGGSEKLFF
-	-	TRBJ2-5	TRBV7-9	TGTGCCAGCAGCTTCAGGGCCATCCAAGAGACCCAGTACTTC	CASSFRAIQETQYF
-	TRBD2	TRBJ2-1	TRBV11-2	TGTGCCAGCACCACTAGCGGGAGGGGTGGTAATGAGCAGTTCTTC	CASTTSGRGGNEQFF
-	-	TRBJ2-3	TRBV27	TGTGCCAGCAGTTTATTCGTGGGACACCATACGCAGTATTTT	CASSLFVGHHTQYF
once	-	TRBJ2-1	TRBV15	TGTGCCACCAGTTATAAGCGGGCCAATGAGCAGTTCTTC	CATSYKRANEQFF
-	-	TRBJ2-7	TRBV7-9	TGTGCCAGCAGCGCAGGGGTTGAGCAGTACTTC	CASSAGVEQYF
-	-	TRBJ2-2	TRBV28	TGTGCCAGCAGTTTCACACCCTGGACGGCGAGCGAACCGAACACCGGGGAGCTGTTTTTT	CASSFTPWTASEPNTGELFF
-	TRBD2	TRBJ2-1	TRBV7-8	TGTGCCAGCGGTCTAGCGGGAGGGCCGGGGTACAATGAGCAGTTCTTC	CASGLAGGPGYNEQFF
-	-	TRBJ2-7	TRBV27	TGTGCCAGCAGTTTATTGACGGGTCGGGGGTACTACGAGCAGTACTTC	CASSLLTGRGYYEQYF
-	-	TRBJ2-1	TRBV11-2	TGTGCCAGCAGCCCCTTCTCCGGTTACAATGAGCAGTTCTTC	CASSPFSGYNEQFF
once	-	TRBJ2-7	TRBV7-9	TGTGCCAGCAGCCCGAAAAGCTCCTACGAGCAGTACTTC	CASSPKSSYEQYF
-	-	TRBJ2-7	TRBV10-3	TGTGCCATCAGTGTTAGCGCCAGCTCCTACGAGCAGTACTTC	CAISVSASSYEQYF
-	-	TRBJ1-2	TRBV27	TGTGCCAGCAGAACACAGGGAACTGGCTACACCTTC	CASRTQGTGYTF
-	-	TRBJ2-7	TRBV10-3	TGTGCCATCAGTGAGTCCCACGAGCAGTACTTC	CAISESHEQYF
-	-	TRBJ2-1	TRBV23-1	TGCGCCAGCAGTCTCCCGGGACACCCTATCTACAATGAGCAGTTCTTC	CASSLPGHPIYNEQFF
-	TRBD1	TRBJ1-2	TRBV27	TGTGCCAGCAGTTCGGGTCCGGGACAGTTTAACTATGGCTACACCTTC	CASSSGPGQFNYGYTF
-	-	TRBJ2-5	TRBV27	TGTGCCAGCAGTTTATCGGCGTACCAAGAGACCCAGTACTTC	CASSLSAYQETQYF
-	-	TRBJ1-1	TRBV6-5	TGTGCCAGCAGTCCTAACCCAATGAACACTGAAGCTTTCTTT	CASSPNPMNTEAFF
-	-	TRBJ2-7	TRBV29-1	TGCAGCGTTGTGGAGGGACCAACCTACGAGCAGTACTTC	CSVVEGPTYEQYF
-	TRBD1	TRBJ1-1	TRBV6-1	TGTGCCAGCAGTGAACAGGGGGTCCCCACCACTGAAGCTTTCTTT	CASSEQGVPTTEAFF
-	TRBD1	TRBJ1-2	TRBV13	TGTGCCAGCAGCCCAGGGGGCGCCGATGGCTACACCTTC	CASSPGGADGYTF